A selection of T cell receptor beta chains follows, all from one sample in a study of blood T cells in healthy people across ages. From the 5' RACE reads, TCRdb called clonotypes with MiXCR, one entry per CDR3 protein. The table includes some 850,000 distinct CDR3 sequences, around 24% detected once. In addition, the sample was reused for a study of T cells of mothers and their children.

The sample was blood. The receptors here all came from a boy under 18 in good health. Both conserved end residues are part of each CDR3.

J gene	V gene	CDR3 length	CDR3 protein
TRBJ1-1	TRBV5-1	15	CASSLEGGAGTEAFF
TRBJ2-6	TRBV2	14	CASSNSAGANVLTF
TRBJ2-7	TRBV18	15	CASSPRNGVSYEQYF
TRBJ1-2	TRBV11-2	14	CASSLGTGVKGYTF
TRBJ2-1	TRBV6-6	15	CASTFGYSSYNEQFF
TRBJ2-7	TRBV10-2	11	CATVLSYEQYF
TRBJ1-1	TRBV7-3	16	CASFGRGKVVNTEAFF
TRBJ2-2	TRBV11-2	17	CASSPTGTGAGGGELFF
TRBJ2-5	TRBV7-6	12	CASSFVKKTQYF
TRBJ2-7	TRBV9	14	CASSLAGGIYEQYF
TRBJ2-7	TRBV7-9	15	CASSFLYSAPWKQYF
TRBJ1-6	TRBV13	19	CASSLGGGQDSSYNSPLHF
TRBJ1-5	TRBV2	14	CASSERKGAQPQHF
TRBJ1-6	TRBV28	15	CASSFGQVRGEPLHF
NA	TRBV6-1	15	CASSGSSGGASKQFF
TRBJ2-7	TRBV11-1	15	CASSLEVGWAYEQYF
TRBJ1-4	TRBV10-3	14	CAISDVAVGEKLFF
TRBJ2-7	TRBV7-2	13	CASSYAQGYEQYF
TRBJ2-7	TRBV2	14	CASSEGGSSYEQYF
TRBJ2-1	TRBV6-5	15	CASSRQGYLDNEQFF
NA	TRBV6-1	15	CASSEPGAGWQTQYF
NA	TRBV4-1	13	CASSAVDRETQYF
TRBJ2-2	TRBV7-9	14	CASSPSTGTGELFF
TRBJ1-1	TRBV10-3	15	CAIGRLTGADTEAFF
TRBJ1-3	TRBV7-6	14	CASSLEGSGNTIYF
TRBJ1-4	TRBV7-9	12	CASSSNLRKLFF
TRBJ2-3	TRBV6-5	17	CASSYSGGARGTDTQYF
TRBJ1-6	TRBV5-1	14	CASSGTDRSSPLHF
TRBJ1-3	TRBV20-1	14	CGRREEGSGNTIYF
NA	TRBV4-1	17	CASSRSETSGGRDEQFF
TRBJ1-5	TRBV12-3/TRBV12-4	18	CASRRTLTEVETNQPQHF
TRBJ1-1	TRBV29-1	15	CSGNPGQGAMAEAFF
TRBJ2-7	TRBV29-1	14	CSVRGTGGFYEQYF
TRBJ1-6	TRBV30	15	CAWSLREAGRSPLHF
TRBJ2-5	TRBV6-5	11	CASSSMLEQYF
TRBJ2-5	TRBV30	12	CAWRTGKETQYF
TRBJ1-1	TRBV29-1	11	CSAPTDTEAFF
TRBJ2-3	TRBV25-1	16	CASSSLAGRSTDTQYF
TRBJ2-7	TRBV27	14	CASSFSLRPSEQYF
TRBJ2-5	TRBV11-2	13	CASSLDRDGWQYF